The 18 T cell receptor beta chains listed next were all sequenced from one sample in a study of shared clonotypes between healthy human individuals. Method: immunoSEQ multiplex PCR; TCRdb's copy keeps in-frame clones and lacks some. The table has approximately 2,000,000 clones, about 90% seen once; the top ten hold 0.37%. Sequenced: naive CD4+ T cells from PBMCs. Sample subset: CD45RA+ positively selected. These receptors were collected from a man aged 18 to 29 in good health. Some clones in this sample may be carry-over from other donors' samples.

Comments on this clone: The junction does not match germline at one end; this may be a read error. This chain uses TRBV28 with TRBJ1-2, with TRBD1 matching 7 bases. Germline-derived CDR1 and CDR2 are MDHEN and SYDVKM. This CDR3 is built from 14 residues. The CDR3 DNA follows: TGTGCCAGCAGTTTAGGGGGCCCCGGGACAGTCTTATACTTC. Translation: CASSLGGPGTVLYF.

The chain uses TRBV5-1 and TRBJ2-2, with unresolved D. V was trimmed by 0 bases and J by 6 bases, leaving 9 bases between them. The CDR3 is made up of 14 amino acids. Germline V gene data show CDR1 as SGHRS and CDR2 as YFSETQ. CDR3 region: CASSLEAAAGELFF. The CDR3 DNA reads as TGCGCCAGCAGCTTGGAGGCCGCCGCCGGGGAGCTGTTTTTT.

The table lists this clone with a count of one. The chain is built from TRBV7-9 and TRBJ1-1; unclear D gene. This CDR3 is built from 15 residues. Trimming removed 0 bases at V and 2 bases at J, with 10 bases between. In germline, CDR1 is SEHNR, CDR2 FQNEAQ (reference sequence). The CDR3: CASSLASMGNTEAFF. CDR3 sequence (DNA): TGTGCCAGCAGCTTAGCGTCTATGGGTAACACTGAAGCTTTCTTT.

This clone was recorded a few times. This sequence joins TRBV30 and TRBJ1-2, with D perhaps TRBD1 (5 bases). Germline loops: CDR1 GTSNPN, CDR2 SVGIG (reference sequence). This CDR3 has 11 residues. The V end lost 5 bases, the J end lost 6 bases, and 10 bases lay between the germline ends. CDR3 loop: CAWLQGHGYTF. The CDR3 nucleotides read TGTGCCTGGCTTCAGGGCCATGGCTACACCTTC. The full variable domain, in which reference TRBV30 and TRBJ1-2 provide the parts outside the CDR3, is SQTIHQWPATLVQPVGSPLSLECTVEGTSNPNLYWYRQAAGRGLQLLFYSVGIGQISSEVPQNLSASRPQDRQFILSSKKLLLSDSGFYLCAWLQGHGYTFGSGTRLTVV.

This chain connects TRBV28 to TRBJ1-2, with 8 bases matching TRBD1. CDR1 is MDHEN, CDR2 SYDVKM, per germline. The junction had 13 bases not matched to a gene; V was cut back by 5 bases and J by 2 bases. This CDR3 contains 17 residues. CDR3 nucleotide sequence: TGTGCCAGCAGTCGCACCCCCGGACGGACAGGGAACTATGGCTACACCTTC. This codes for CASSRTPGRTGNYGYTF.

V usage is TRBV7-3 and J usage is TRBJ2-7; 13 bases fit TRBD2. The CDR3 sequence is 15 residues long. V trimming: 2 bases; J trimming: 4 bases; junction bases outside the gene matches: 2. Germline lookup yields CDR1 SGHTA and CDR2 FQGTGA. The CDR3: CASSLGTSGMYEQYF. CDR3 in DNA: TGTGCCAGCAGCTTAGGGACTAGCGGGATGTACGAGCAGTACTTC.

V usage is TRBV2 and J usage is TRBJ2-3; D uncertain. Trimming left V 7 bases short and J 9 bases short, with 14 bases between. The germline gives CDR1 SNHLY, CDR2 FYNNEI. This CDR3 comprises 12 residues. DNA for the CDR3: TGTGCCAGCATTCCTAAATTACCGACGCAGTATTTT. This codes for CASIPKLPTQYF. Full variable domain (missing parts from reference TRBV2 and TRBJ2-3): EPEVTQTPSHQVTQMGQEVILRCVPISNHLYFYWYRQILGQKVEFLVSFYNNEISEKSEIFDDQFSVERPDGSNFTLKIRSTKLEDSAMYFCASIPKLPTQYFGPGTRLTVL.

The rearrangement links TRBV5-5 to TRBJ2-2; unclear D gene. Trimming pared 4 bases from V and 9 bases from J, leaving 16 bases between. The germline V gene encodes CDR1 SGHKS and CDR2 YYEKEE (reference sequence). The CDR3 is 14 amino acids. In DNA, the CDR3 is TGTGCCAGCAGCCGCAACCCACCTGACAGGGAGCTGTTTTTT. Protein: CASSRNPPDRELFF.

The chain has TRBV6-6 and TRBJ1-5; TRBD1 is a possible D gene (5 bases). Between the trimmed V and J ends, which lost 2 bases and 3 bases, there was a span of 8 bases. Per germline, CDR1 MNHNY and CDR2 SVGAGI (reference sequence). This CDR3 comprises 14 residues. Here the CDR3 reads CASSYQGDNQPQHF. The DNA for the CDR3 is TGTGCCAGCAGTTACCAGGGTGACAATCAGCCCCAGCATTTT.

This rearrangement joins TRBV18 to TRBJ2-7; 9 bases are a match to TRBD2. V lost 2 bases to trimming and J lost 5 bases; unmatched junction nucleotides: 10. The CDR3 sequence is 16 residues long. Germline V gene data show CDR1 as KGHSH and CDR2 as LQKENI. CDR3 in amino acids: CASSPGAAGGEDEQYF. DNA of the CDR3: TGTGCCAGCTCACCAGGGGCAGCGGGAGGAGAGGACGAGCAGTACTTC.

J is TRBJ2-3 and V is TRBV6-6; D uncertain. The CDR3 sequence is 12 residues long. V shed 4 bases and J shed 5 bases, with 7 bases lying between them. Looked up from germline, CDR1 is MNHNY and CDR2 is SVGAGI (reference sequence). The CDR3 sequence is CASSLSRDTQYF. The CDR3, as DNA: TGTGCCAGCAGTTTGTCTAGAGATACGCAGTATTTT.

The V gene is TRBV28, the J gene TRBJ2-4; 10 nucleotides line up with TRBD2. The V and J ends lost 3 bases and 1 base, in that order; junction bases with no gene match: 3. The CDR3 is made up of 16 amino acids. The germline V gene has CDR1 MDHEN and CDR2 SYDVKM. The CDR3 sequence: CASSLEREGAKNIQYF. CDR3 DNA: TGTGCCAGCAGTTTGGAGCGGGAGGGGGCCAAAAACATTCAGTACTTC. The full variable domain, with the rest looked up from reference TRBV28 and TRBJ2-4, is DVKVTQSSRYLVKRTGEKVFLECVQDMDHENMFWYRQDPGLGLRLIYFSYDVKMKEKGDIPEGYSVSREKKERFSLILESASTNQTSMYLCASSLEREGAKNIQYFGAGTRLSVL.

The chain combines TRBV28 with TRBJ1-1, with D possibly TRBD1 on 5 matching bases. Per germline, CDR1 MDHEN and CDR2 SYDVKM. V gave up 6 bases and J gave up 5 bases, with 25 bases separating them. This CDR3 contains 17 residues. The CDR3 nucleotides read TGTGCCAGCAGCCCGGGGACGCTAGCCACACTCTTTACTGAAGCTTTCTTT. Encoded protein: CASSPGTLATLFTEAFF.

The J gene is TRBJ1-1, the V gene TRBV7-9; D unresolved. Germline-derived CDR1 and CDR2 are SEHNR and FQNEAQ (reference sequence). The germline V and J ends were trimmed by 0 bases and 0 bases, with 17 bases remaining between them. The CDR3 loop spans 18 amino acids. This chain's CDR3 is CASSLAPGRKYMNTEAFF. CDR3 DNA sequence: TGTGCCAGCAGCTTAGCCCCCGGACGGAAATACATGAACACTGAAGCTTTCTTT.

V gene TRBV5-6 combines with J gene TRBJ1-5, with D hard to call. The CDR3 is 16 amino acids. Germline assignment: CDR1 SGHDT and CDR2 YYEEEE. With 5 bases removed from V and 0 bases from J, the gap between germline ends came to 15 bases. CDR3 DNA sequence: TGTGCCAGCAGTTCCGGACGGAGCTATAGCAATCAGCCCCAGCATTTT. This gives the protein CASSSGRSYSNQPQHF.

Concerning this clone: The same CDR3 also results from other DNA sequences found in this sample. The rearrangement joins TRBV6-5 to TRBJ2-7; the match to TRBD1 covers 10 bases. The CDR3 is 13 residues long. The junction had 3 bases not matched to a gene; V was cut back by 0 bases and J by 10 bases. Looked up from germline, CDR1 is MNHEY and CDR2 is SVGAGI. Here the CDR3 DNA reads TGTGCCAGCAGTTACTCAGGACAGGGGGAACAGTACTTC. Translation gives CASSYSGQGEQYF.

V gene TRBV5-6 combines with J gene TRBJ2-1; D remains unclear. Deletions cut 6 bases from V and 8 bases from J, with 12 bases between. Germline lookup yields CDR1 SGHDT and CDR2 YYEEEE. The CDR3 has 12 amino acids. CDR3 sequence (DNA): TGTGCCAGCACGGCTCGACTGGATGAGCAGTTCTTC. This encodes CASTARLDEQFF. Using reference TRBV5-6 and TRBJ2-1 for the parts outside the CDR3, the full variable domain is DAGVTQSPTHLIKTRGQQVTLRCSPKSGHDTVSWYQQALGQGPQFIFQYYEEEERQRGNFPDRFSGHQFPNYSSELNVNALLLGDSALYLCASTARLDEQFFGPGTRLTVL.

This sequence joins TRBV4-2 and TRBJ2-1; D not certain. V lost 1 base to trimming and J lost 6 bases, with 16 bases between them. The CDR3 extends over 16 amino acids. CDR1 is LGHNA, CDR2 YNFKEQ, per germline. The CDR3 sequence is CASSQVTAPKGNEQFF. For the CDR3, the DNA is TGTGCCAGCAGCCAAGTAACCGCCCCAAAGGGCAATGAGCAGTTCTTC.